A selection of T cell receptor beta chains follows, all from one sample in a study of PD-1 blockade in classical Hodgkin lymphoma. Some clones are missing from TCRdb's copy, which holds only in-frame ones; the method was immunoSEQ multiplex PCR. The sample lists some 13,000 clones, about 88% seen once, with around a third in the top ten. The specimen was peripheral blood mononuclear cells (PBMCs), collected at baseline. The receptors were gathered from a human donor with classical Hodgkin lymphoma. The CDR3 runs from the conserved cysteine through the conserved F or W. The D gene is left open where the match is weak. Only some rows state a clone size, as once, few, many or a class for expanded clones.

d_call	clone_size	v_call	j_call	cdr3_aa	cdr3_nt
.	.	TRBV5-5	TRBJ2-5	CASRSNAFGVGETQYF	TGTGCCAGCAGATCGAACGCCTTCGGGGTCGGGGAGACCCAGTACTTC
.	.	TRBV27	TRBJ1-2	CASSGTGGHGYTF	TGTGCCAGCAGTGGGACTGGCGGGCATGGCTACACCTTC
.	once	TRBV5-1	TRBJ2-1	CASMDFNEQFF	TGCGCCAGCATGGATTTCAATGAGCAGTTCTTC
TRBD1	.	TRBV11-2	TRBJ2-7	CASSALGQATLYEQYF	TGTGCCAGCAGTGCTCTAGGACAGGCGACCCTGTACGAGCAGTACTTC
TRBD2	.	TRBV5-1	TRBJ2-1	CASSPTSGSINEQFF	TGCGCCAGCAGCCCAACTAGCGGGAGCATTAATGAGCAGTTCTTC
.	.	TRBV6-5	TRBJ2-4	CASSYWKTGFQYF	TGTGCCAGCAGTTACTGGAAAACAGGCTTTCAGTACTTC
.	.	TRBV6-6	TRBJ1-2	CASSFPPTGTGGYTF	TGTGCCAGCAGTTTTCCCCCTACCGGGACTGGTGGCTACACCTTC
TRBD2	once	TRBV25-1	TRBJ2-7	CASSDPSGGTYEQYF	TGTGCCAGCAGTGACCCTAGCGGGGGAACCTACGAGCAGTACTTC
TRBD1	few	TRBV5-1	TRBJ1-1	CASRTNRGQVF	TGCGCCAGCAGAACCAACAGGGGGCAAGTCTTT
.	.	TRBV6-1	TRBJ2-2	CASSDLTGIGELFF	TGTGCCAGCAGTGACCTGACCGGAATCGGGGAGCTGTTTTTT
.	.	TRBV7-6	TRBJ2-5	CASSLAYGETQYF	TGTGCCAGCAGCTTAGCGTACGGGGAGACCCAGTACTTC
.	.	TRBV27	TRBJ2-3	CASSLGGDTQYF	TGTGCCAGCAGTTTGGGTGGAGATACGCAGTATTTT
TRBD1	.	TRBV9	TRBJ2-2	CASSVGTGATGELFF	TGTGCCAGCAGCGTAGGGACAGGGGCCACCGGGGAGCTGTTTTTT
TRBD1	.	TRBV18	TRBJ1-2	CASSPPDRVRNYGYTF	TGTGCCAGCTCACCACCCGACAGGGTGCGAAACTATGGCTACACCTTC
.	.	TRBV30	TRBJ1-2	CAWSGWDYGYTF	TGTGCCTGGAGTGGATGGGACTATGGCTACACCTTC
.	.	TRBV7-2	TRBJ2-5	CASSLRGHAQETQYF	TGTGCCAGCAGCTTAAGGGGACATGCCCAAGAGACCCAGTACTTC
.	.	TRBV10-1	TRBJ2-1	CASSEKVWHEQFF	TGCGCCAGCAGTGAAAAGGTTTGGCATGAGCAGTTCTTC
.	.	TRBV27	TRBJ1-1	CASHSPGTEAFF	TGTGCCAGCCATTCCCCAGGTACTGAAGCTTTCTTT
.	.	TRBV6-1	TRBJ1-5	CASHWRGDQPQHF	TGTGCCAGCCATTGGAGGGGAGATCAGCCCCAGCATTTT
.	.	TRBV6-4	TRBJ2-7	CASSSQGIPTYEQYF	TGTGCCAGCAGTTCCCAGGGGATTCCCACCTACGAGCAGTACTTC
TRBD2	.	TRBV4-1	TRBJ2-1	CASSQGRVGEQFF	TGCGCCAGCAGCCAGGGGAGGGTTGGTGAGCAGTTCTTC
TRBD2	.	TRBV5-4	TRBJ2-7	CASSPAGGLLYF	TGTGCCAGCAGCCCGGCGGGGGGGCTTCTGTACTTC
.	.	TRBV18	TRBJ2-5	CASSPLGGFQETQYF	TGTGCCAGCTCACCACTTGGAGGTTTTCAAGAGACCCAGTACTTC
TRBD2	.	TRBV30	TRBJ2-5	CAWTLAEETQYF	TGTGCCTGGACCCTAGCGGAAGAGACCCAGTACTTC
.	.	TRBV5-1	TRBJ2-2	CASSLDSRGELFF	TGCGCCAGCAGCTTGGACAGTCGAGGGGAGCTGTTTTTT
.	.	TRBV7-6	TRBJ2-1	CASSFRASSYNEQFF	TGTGCCAGCAGCTTCCGGGCCTCCTCCTACAATGAGCAGTTCTTC
TRBD1	.	TRBV5-4	TRBJ1-2	CASSSGDRLDYTF	TGTGCCAGCAGTTCGGGGGACAGATTGGACTACACCTTC
.	.	TRBV6-5	TRBJ2-5	CASSPTGAQETQYF	TGTGCCAGCAGCCCGACGGGGGCCCAAGAGACCCAGTACTTC
.	.	TRBV2	TRBJ1-3	CASSPRLGIGSGNTIYF	TGTGCCAGCAGTCCCCGCTTAGGGATAGGATCTGGAAACACCATATATTTT
.	.	TRBV25-1	TRBJ1-5	CASSELGGMGNQPQHF	TGTGCCAGCAGTGAATTGGGGGGGATGGGAAATCAGCCCCAGCATTTT
.	.	TRBV19	TRBJ1-5	CASSISPPGTSSNQPQHF	TGTGCCAGTAGTATCTCCCCGCCCGGGACATCAAGCAATCAGCCCCAGCATTTT
.	.	TRBV9	TRBJ1-6	CASSVDVTSPLHF	TGTGCCAGCAGCGTAGACGTTACTTCACCCCTCCACTTT
TRBD1	.	TRBV27	TRBJ2-7	CASSLLQGQGFHEQYF	TGTGCCAGCAGTTTGCTCCAGGGACAGGGATTCCACGAGCAGTACTTC
.	.	TRBV5-1	TRBJ1-2	CASSLEAGWDYGYTF	TGCGCCAGCAGCTTGGAGGCCGGGTGGGACTATGGCTACACCTTC
TRBD2	once	TRBV28	TRBJ2-4	CASSLGAGGPSSYLAKNIQYF	TGTGCCAGCAGTTTAGGAGCGGGAGGGCCCTCTTCGTATCTAGCCAAAAACATTCAGTACTTC
TRBD2	.	TRBV11-3	TRBJ2-1	CASSSQGLVGGEQFF	TGTGCCAGCAGCTCACAAGGACTAGTAGGAGGTGAGCAGTTCTTC
.	.	TRBV7-6	TRBJ1-5	CASSSRRGEPQHF	TGTGCCAGCAGCAGCCGCCGGGGTGAGCCCCAGCATTTT
.	.	TRBV6-5	TRBJ2-3	CASSYSGEISDTQYF	TGTGCCAGCAGTTACTCGGGTGAAATATCCGATACGCAGTATTTT